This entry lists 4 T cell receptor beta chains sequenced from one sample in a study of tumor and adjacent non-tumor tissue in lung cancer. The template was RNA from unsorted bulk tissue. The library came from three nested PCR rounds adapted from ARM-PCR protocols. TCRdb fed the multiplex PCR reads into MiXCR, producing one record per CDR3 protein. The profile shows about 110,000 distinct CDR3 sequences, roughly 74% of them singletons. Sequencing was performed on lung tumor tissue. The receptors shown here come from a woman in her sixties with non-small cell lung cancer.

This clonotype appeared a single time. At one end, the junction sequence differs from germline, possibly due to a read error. CDR3 amino acids: CASSLSVAYNEQFF. DNA of the CDR3: TGTGCCAGCAGTTTATCGGTCGCTTACAATGAGCAGTTTTTC. This rearrangement joins TRBV6-6 to TRBJ2-1, with D hard to call. Germline V gene data show CDR1 as MNHNY and CDR2 as SVGAGI (reference sequence). The length of the CDR3 is 14 residues.

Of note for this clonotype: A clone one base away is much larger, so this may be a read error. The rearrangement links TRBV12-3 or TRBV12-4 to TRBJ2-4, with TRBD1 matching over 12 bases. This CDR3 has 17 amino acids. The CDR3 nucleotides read TGTGCCAGCAGTTTAGCGGGACAGGGGGCGGCCAAAAGCATTCAGTACTTC. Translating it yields CASSLAGQGAAKSIQYF.

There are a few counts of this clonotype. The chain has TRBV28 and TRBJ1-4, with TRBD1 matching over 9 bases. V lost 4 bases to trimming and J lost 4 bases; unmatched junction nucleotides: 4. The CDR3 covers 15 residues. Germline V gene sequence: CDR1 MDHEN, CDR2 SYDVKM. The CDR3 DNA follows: TGTGCCAGCAGTTATCCGGGACAGGGTAATGAAAAACTGTTTTTT. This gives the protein CASSYPGQGNEKLFF.

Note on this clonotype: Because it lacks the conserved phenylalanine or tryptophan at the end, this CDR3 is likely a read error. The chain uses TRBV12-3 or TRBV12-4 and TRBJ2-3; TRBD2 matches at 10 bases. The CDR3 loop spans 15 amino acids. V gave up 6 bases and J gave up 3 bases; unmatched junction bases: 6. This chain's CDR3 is CASSMTSGCTDTQYY. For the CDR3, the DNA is TGTGCCAGCAGCATGACTAGCGGGTGTACAGATACGCAGTATTAT.